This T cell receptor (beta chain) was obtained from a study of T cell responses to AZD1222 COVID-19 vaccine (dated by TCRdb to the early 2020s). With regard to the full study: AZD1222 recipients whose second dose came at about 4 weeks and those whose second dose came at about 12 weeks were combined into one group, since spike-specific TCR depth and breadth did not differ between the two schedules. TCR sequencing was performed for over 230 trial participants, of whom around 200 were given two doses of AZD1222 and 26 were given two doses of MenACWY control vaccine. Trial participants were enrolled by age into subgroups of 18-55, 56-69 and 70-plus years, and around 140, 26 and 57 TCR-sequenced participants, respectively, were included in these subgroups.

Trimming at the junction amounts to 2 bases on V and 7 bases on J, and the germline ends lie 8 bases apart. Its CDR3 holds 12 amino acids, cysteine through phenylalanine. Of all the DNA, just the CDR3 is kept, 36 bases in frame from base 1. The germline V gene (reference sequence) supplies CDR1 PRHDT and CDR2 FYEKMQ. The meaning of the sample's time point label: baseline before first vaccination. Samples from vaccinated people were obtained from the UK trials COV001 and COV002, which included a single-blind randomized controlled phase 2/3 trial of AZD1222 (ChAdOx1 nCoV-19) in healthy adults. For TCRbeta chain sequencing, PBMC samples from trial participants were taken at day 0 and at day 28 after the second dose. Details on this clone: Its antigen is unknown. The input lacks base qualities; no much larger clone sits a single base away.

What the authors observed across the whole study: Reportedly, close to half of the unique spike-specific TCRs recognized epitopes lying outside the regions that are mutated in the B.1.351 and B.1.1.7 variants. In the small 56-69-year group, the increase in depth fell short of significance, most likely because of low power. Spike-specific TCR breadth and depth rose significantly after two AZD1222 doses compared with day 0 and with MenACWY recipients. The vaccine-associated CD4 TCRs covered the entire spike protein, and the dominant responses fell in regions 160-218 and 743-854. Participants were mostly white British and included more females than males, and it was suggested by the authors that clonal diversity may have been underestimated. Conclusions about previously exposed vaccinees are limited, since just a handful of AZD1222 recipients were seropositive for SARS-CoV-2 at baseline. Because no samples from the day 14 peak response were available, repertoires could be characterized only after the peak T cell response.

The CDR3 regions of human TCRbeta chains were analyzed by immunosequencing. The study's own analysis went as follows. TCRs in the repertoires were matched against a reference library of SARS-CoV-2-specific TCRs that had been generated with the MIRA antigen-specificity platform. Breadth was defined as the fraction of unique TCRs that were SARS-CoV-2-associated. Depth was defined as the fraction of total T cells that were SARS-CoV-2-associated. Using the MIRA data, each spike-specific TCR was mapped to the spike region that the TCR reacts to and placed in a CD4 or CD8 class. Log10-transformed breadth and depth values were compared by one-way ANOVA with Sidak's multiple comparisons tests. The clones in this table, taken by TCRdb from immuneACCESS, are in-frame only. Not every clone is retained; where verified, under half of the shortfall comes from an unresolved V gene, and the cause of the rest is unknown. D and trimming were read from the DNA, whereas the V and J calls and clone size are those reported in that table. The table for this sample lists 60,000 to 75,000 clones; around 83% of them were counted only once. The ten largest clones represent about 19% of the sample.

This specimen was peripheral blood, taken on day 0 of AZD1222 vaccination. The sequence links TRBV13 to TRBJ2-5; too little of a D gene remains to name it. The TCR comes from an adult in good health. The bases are TGTGCCAGCAGCTTACCACGAGGGACCCAGTACTTC. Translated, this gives CASSLPRGTQYF.